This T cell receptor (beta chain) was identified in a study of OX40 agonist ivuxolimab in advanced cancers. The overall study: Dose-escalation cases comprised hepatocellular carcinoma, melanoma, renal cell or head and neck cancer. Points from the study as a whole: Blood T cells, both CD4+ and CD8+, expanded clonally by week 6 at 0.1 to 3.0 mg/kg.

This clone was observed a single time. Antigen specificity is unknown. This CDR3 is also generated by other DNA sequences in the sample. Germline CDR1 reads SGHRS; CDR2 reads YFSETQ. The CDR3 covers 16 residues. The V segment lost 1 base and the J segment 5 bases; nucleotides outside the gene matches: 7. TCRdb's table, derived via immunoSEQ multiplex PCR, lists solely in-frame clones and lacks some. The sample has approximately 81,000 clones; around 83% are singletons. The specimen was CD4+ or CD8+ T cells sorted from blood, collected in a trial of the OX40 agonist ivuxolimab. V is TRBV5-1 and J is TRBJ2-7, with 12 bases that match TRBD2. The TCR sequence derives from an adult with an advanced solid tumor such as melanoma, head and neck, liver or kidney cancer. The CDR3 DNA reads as TGCGCCAGCAGCTTGTGGCTAGCGGGGGGGCGGGACGAGCAGTACTTC. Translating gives CASSLWLAGGRDEQYF.